The 2 T cell receptor beta chains given below trace back to one sample, sequenced in a study of lymphopenia after photon versus proton radiotherapy. TCRdb keeps only in-frame clones here, not all; method: immunoSEQ multiplex PCR. Of 150,000 to 200,000 clones in the sample, 80% to 90% were seen once. Material: peripheral blood, obtained from a patient treated with photon-based radiotherapy. Receptors were obtained from a man aged 50 or older with gastric cancer.

This rearrangement joins TRBV30 to TRBJ2-5; D is possibly TRBD1 or TRBD2 (5 bases each). The CDR3 extends over 13 amino acids. The V and J ends lost 5 bases and 1 base respectively, with 11 bases between them. Germline values: CDR1 GTSNPN, CDR2 SVGIG (reference sequence). The CDR3 here is CAWGKGPQETQYF. Written as DNA, the CDR3 is TGTGCCTGGGGGAAGGGACCCCAAGAGACCCAGTACTTC.

The rearrangement joins TRBV6-6 to TRBJ1-2; 7 bases are a match to TRBD1. Germline CDR1 MNHNY, CDR2 SVGAGI (reference sequence). The CDR3 runs 15 residues. V lost 6 bases to trimming and J lost 3 bases; unmatched junction nucleotides: 10. The CDR3, as DNA: TGTGCCAGCAGGACCGGGACAGCCAAATACTATGGCTACACCTTC. Its protein is CASRTGTAKYYGYTF.